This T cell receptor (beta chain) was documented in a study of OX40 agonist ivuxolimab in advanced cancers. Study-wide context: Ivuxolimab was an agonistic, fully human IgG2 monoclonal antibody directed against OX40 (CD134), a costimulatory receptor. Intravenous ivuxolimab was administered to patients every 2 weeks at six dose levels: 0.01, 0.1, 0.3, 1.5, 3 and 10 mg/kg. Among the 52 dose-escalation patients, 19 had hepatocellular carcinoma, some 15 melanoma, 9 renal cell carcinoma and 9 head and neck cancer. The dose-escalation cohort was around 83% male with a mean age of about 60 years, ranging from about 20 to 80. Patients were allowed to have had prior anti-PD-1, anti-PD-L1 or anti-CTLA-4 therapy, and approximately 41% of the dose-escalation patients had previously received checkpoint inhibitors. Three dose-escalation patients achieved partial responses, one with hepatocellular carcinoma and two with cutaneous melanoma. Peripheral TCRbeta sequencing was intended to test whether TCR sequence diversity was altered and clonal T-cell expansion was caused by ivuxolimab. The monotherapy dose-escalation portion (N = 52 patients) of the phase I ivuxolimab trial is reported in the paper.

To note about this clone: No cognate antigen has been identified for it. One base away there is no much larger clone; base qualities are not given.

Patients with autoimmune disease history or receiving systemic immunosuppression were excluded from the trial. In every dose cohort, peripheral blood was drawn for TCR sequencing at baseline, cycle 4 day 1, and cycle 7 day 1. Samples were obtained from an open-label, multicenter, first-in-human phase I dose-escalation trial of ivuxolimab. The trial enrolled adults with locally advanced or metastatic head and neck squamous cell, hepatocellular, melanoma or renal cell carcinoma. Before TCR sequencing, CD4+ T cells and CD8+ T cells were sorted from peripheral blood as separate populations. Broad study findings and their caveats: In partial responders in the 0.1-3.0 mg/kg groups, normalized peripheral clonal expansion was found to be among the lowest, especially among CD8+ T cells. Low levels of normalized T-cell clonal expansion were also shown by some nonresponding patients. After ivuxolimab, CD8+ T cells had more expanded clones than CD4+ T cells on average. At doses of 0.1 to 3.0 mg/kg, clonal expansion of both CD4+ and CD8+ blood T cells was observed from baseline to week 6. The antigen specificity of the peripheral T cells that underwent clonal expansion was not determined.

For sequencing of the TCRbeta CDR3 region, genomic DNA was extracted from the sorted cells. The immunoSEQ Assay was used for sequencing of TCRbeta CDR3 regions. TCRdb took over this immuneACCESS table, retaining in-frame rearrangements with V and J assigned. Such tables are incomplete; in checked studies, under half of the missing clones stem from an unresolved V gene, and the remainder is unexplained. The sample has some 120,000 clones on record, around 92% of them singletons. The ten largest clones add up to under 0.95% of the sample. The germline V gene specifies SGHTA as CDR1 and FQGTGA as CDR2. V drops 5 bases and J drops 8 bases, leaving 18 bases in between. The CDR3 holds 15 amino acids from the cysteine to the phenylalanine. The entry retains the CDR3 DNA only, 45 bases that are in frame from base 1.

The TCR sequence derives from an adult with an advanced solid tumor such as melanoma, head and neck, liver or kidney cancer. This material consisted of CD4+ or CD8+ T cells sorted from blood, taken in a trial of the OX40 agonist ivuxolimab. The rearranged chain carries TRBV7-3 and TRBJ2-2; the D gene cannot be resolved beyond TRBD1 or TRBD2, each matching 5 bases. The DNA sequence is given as TGTGCCAGCAGCCTCCAGGACGGGGCTGCTGGGGAGCTGTTTTTT. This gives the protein CASSLQDGAAGELFF.